This TCR beta chain was recovered during a study of shared clonotypes between healthy human individuals. General study results and limits: Rarefaction showed sorted-subset sequencing was incomplete despite large depth.

The run depth of the assay was deep. Sequencing was performed with immunoSEQ multiplex PCR; in TCRdb, only in-frame clones are kept and a portion is missing. Seen here are a few million clones, just over 90% observed once, and the top ten hold 0.14%. V gave up 0 bases and J gave up 0 bases; unmatched junction bases: 5. Germline-derived CDR1 and CDR2 are SGHRS and YFSETQ. The CDR3 is 18 amino acids. On this clone itself: Antigen unknown.

The chain couples TRBV5-1 to TRBJ1-4; 10 nucleotides agree with TRBD1. The source is a young man in good health. The material sequenced was naive CD4+ T cells sorted from blood. Regarding subset: CD45RA+ positively selected. The CDR3 nucleotides read TGCGCCAGCAGCTTGGCGGGACAGGGGACTGCAACTAATGAAAAACTGTTTTTT. Its translation: CASSLAGQGTATNEKLFF.